This TCR beta chain was sequenced during a study of blood T cell repertoires in COVID-19. Study context: T cells, B-cell-depleted T cells, or PBMCs provided the cDNA or gDNA that served as material.

Data came from immunoSEQ multiplex PCR; TCRdb stores just in-frame clones and leaves some out. The sample includes more than 200,000 clones, 80% to 90% of them seen just once. This clone was seen only once. The CDR3 runs to 13 residues. CDR1 and CDR2 (germline): SGDLS, YYNGEE. Trimming shortened V by 2 bases and J by 2 bases, and 7 bases separated the two germline ends. The chain uses TRBV9 and TRBJ1-2; D perhaps matches TRBD1 (6 bases). Sequencing was performed on peripheral blood. The origin of this receptor is a woman in her fifties or sixties with acute or convalescent COVID-19. The CDR3 sequence is CASSVDRNYGYTF. The CDR3 DNA follows: TGTGCCAGCAGCGTGGACAGAAACTATGGCTACACCTTC. The complete variable domain, with remaining parts taken from reference TRBV9 and TRBJ1-2, reads DSGVTQTPKHLITATGQRVTLRCSPRSGDLSVYWYQQSLDQGLQFLIQYYNGEERAKGNILERFSAQQFPDLHSELNLSSLELGDSALYFCASSVDRNYGYTFGSGTRLTVV.